One and the same sample provided the 22 T cell receptor beta chains below, sequenced in a study of response to subunit inactivated influenza vaccine. TCRdb processed the RT-PCR reads anew with MiXCR; each CDR3 protein has one entry. Of around 850,000 distinct CDR3 sequences detected, around 20% appear once; the ten largest clones hold approximately 11%. The starting material was PBMCs from blood, obtained less than 6 days after vaccination. The receptors stem from a man in his forties or fifties who received an inactivated influenza vaccine.

This clonotype turned up a few times. The chain links TRBV9 to TRBJ2-7, with no clear D. Germline lookup yields CDR1 SGDLS and CDR2 YYNGEE. V lost 0 bases and J lost 5, with 9 bases in between. This CDR3 comprises 13 residues. Written as DNA, the CDR3 is TGTGCCAGCAGCGTAGGCCCACTGGACGAGCAGTACTTC. Translated, it gives CASSVGPLDEQYF. Full variable domain (outside the CDR3, taken from reference TRBV9 and TRBJ2-7): DSGVTQTPKHLITATGQRVTLRCSPRSGDLSVYWYQQSLDQGLQFLIQYYNGEERAKGNILERFSAQQFPDLHSELNLSSLELGDSALYFCASSVGPLDEQYFGPGTRLTVT.

V usage is TRBV30 and J usage is TRBJ1-5; D gene unclear. CDR3 length equals 14 residues. The V end lost 1 base, the J end lost 0 bases, and 7 bases lay between the germline ends. Germline assignment: CDR1 GTSNPN and CDR2 SVGIG (reference sequence). CDR3 sequence reads: CAWSAQNSNQPQHF. The CDR3 DNA reads TGTGCCTGGAGTGCGCAGAATAGCAATCAGCCCCAGCATTTT. The complete variable domain, with remaining parts taken from reference TRBV30 and TRBJ1-5, reads SQTIHQWPATLVQPVGSPLSLECTVEGTSNPNLYWYRQAAGRGLQLLFYSVGIGQISSEVPQNLSASRPQDRQFILSSKKLLLSDSGFYLCAWSAQNSNQPQHFGDGTRLSIL.

The chain couples TRBV29-1 to TRBJ1-1; D is uncertain. From germline, CDR1 is SQVTM and CDR2 ANQGSEA. This CDR3 comprises 9 residues. Trimming removed 1 base at V and 12 bases at J, with 6 bases between. The CDR3 coding sequence is TGCAGCGTTGAAGTCAGTCCTTTCTTT. This translates into CSVEVSPFF.

The V call is TRBV4-1, the J call TRBJ1-4, with TRBD1 as a possible D gene (5 bases). This CDR3 contains 15 residues. From germline, CDR1 is MGHRA and CDR2 YSYEKL. V lost 3 bases and J 6 bases, leaving 14 bases between the germline ends. This chain's CDR3 is CASSHGGGGYEKLFF. The CDR3 DNA sequence: TGCGCCAGCAGCCACGGTGGGGGAGGATATGAAAAACTGTTTTTT.

This clonotype was seen a handful of times. This chain joins TRBV7-2 and TRBJ2-1; TRBD1 might be the D (7 bases). The CDR3 has 16 amino acids. From germline, CDR1 is SGHTA and CDR2 FQGNSA. Trimming stripped 1 base from V and 4 bases from J, with 14 bases between. The CDR3 sequence: CASSLVGQGGYNEQFF. DNA for the CDR3: TGTGCCAGCAGCTTAGTGGGGCAGGGGGGATACAATGAGCAGTTCTTC.

At least ten counts were recorded for this clonotype. The V call is TRBV10-3, the J call TRBJ2-7, with a weak D call TRBD2 (6 bases). V lost 2 bases, J lost 4 bases, and 18 bases lay in between. CDR3 length equals 16 residues. Looked up from germline, CDR1 is ENHRY and CDR2 is SYGVKD. CDR3 sequence (DNA): TGTGCCATCAGTGAGACACCCGGGACTTCACTGTACGAGCAGTACTTC. Amino acids: CAISETPGTSLYEQYF.

The chain joins TRBV3-1 to TRBJ2-5, with a weak D call TRBD2 (5 bases). Per the germline V gene, CDR1 is LGHDT and CDR2 is YNNKEL (reference sequence). Trimming removed 2 bases from V and 5 bases from J, with 15 bases in between. CDR3 size: 15 residues. The CDR3 nucleotides read TGTGCCAGCAGCCAATCGACCGGGAATAAGGAGACCCAGTACTTC. It specifies CASSQSTGNKETQYF.

This clonotype was seen many times. V gene TRBV7-2 combines with J gene TRBJ2-5; tentatively, D is TRBD2 (5 bases). The CDR3 has 13 amino acids. Germline V gene lookup returns CDR1 SGHTA and CDR2 FQGNSA. The V and J ends lost 1 base and 8 bases respectively, with 11 bases between them. CDR3 sequence: CASSLGSRETQYF. The CDR3, as DNA: TGTGCCAGCAGCTTAGGGTCCCGGGAAACCCAGTACTTC.

This clonotype has more than one count but fewer than ten. J is TRBJ2-7 and V is TRBV12-3 or TRBV12-4; 7 bases are shared with TRBD2. The CDR3 covers 14 residues. V lost 6 bases and J lost 5; bases outside the gene matches: 10. The CDR3 DNA sequence: TGTGCCAGCAGGCTCGGGGAGGGAGGGAACGAGCAGTACTTC. Its protein product is CASRLGEGGNEQYF.

This clonotype was picked up a small number of times. The J gene is TRBJ2-3, the V gene TRBV10-1, with 8 bases identical to TRBD1. CDR3 length equals 17 residues. Germline lookup yields CDR1 WNHNN and CDR2 SYGVQD (reference sequence). Trimming at V came to 3 bases and at J to 1 base, leaving 9 bases not matched to a gene. The CDR3 nucleotides read TGCGCCAGCAGTGAAGGATTACCGGGACAGGGCACAGATACGCAGTATTTT. This sequence encodes CASSEGLPGQGTDTQYF.

The table lists this clonotype with many counts. V gene TRBV12-3 or TRBV12-4 combines with J gene TRBJ2-1; maybe TRBD2 (7 bases). V was pared by 5 bases and J by 1 base, with 12 bases between. This CDR3 has 15 residues. CDR3 residues: CASSPGGRSYNEQFF. The CDR3 nucleotides are TGTGCCAGCAGTCCGGGGGGCCGGTCCTACAATGAGCAGTTCTTC.

This clonotype appeared many times. This chain uses TRBV5-1 with TRBJ2-2; possible D gene TRBD1, 5 bases. Trimming left V 1 base short and J 1 base short, with 8 bases between. The CDR3 is made up of 15 amino acids. Germline V gives CDR1 SGHRS, CDR2 YFSETQ. The DNA for the CDR3 is TGCGCCAGCAGCTTGATAGGACAGAACACCGGGGAGCTGTTTTTT. Translated, it gives CASSLIGQNTGELFF.

CDR3 coding DNA: TGCGCCAGCAGCCCAGACAGGGCGGGCACCGGGGAGCTGTTTTTT. As protein: CASSPDRAGTGELFF. This chain connects TRBV5-1 to TRBJ2-2; 7 bases map to TRBD1. The CDR3 is 15 amino acids. CDR1 is SGHRS and CDR2 is YFSETQ in the germline V gene. The J segment lost 4 bases and the V segment lost 4 bases, leaving 7 bases of the junction unmatched.

This clonotype was counted many times. The gene calls are TRBV10-3 and TRBJ2-5, with D possibly TRBD2 on 6 matching bases. Germline-derived CDR1 and CDR2 are ENHRY and SYGVKD. The V and J ends lost 4 bases and 5 bases respectively, with 14 bases between them. The CDR3 loop spans 14 amino acids. CDR3 bases: TGTGCCATCAGTGCTGGCGGGGCAGGGGAGACCCAGTACTTC. This encodes CAISAGGAGETQYF.

The chain joins TRBV12-3 or TRBV12-4 to TRBJ2-2, with TRBD2 identical over 13 bases. J gave up 2 bases and V 3 bases, and 6 bases lay outside the gene matches. The length of the CDR3 is 18 residues. The CDR3 DNA reads TGTGCCAGCAGTTTCGGGACTAGCGGGAAACGAAACACCGGGGAGCTGTTTTTT. Translated: CASSFGTSGKRNTGELFF.

In this sample, this clonotype turned up a few times. This sequence joins TRBV11-2 and TRBJ2-1; 10 nucleotides match TRBD1. V lost 5 bases and J lost 9; bases outside the gene matches: 7. The CDR3 totals 14 residues. Germline assignment: CDR1 SGHAT and CDR2 FQNNGV. The CDR3 DNA reads as TGTGCCAGCAGCGCCGGGACAGGGGACATTGAGCAGTTCTTC. Its protein is CASSAGTGDIEQFF.

This clonotype has more than one count but fewer than ten. The chain combines TRBV6-1 with TRBJ2-7; the match to TRBD2 covers 7 bases. The CDR3 runs to 15 residues. Losses at the gene ends were 5 bases for V and 0 bases for J; bases not matched to a gene: 7. Germline assignment: CDR1 MNHNS and CDR2 SASEGT. This chain's CDR3 is CASSQSGITSYEQYF. CDR3 DNA sequence: TGTGCCAGCAGTCAGAGCGGGATCACCTCCTACGAGCAGTACTTC.

Only a few counts were recorded for this clonotype. V is TRBV7-9 and J is TRBJ1-2, with 7 bases matching TRBD1. The CDR3 has 14 amino acids. Trimming at V came to 0 bases and at J to 4 bases, leaving 2 bases not matched to a gene. Germline CDR1 SEHNR, CDR2 FQNEAQ (reference sequence). Here the CDR3 reads CASSLARTGYGYTF. The CDR3 DNA reads TGTGCCAGCAGCTTAGCCCGGACAGGCTATGGCTACACCTTC. Full variable domain (missing parts from reference TRBV7-9 and TRBJ1-2): DTGVSQNPRHKITKRGQNVTFRCDPISEHNRLYWYRQTLGQGPEFLTYFQNEAQLEKSRLLSDRFSAERPKGSFSTLEIQRTEQGDSAMYLCASSLARTGYGYTFGSGTRLTVV.

This clonotype was seen more than once but under ten times. CDR3 DNA sequence: TGTGCCATCAGTGAACGACTATTTGGGTGGGGGGAGCAGTTCTTC. It codes for CAISERLFGWGEQFF. The chain combines TRBV10-3 with TRBJ2-1; D is tentatively TRBD1 or TRBD2 (5 bases each). The CDR3 length is 15 residues. V dropped 3 bases and J dropped 10 bases, with 19 bases sitting between them. Germline lookup yields CDR1 ENHRY and CDR2 SYGVKD.

The V and J genes are TRBV5-1 and TRBJ2-1; D gene ambiguous. The CDR3 length is 14 residues. The ends were cut back, 0 bases at V and 6 bases at J, with 10 bases in the middle. Germline lookup yields CDR1 SGHRS and CDR2 YFSETQ. The CDR3 DNA reads as TGCGCCAGCAGCTTGGATCGGGTCCCCAATGAGCAGTTCTTC. This encodes CASSLDRVPNEQFF.

This clonotype was counted between two and nine times. This sequence joins TRBV6-2 or TRBV6-3 and TRBJ2-7; D is undetermined. V lost 6 bases and J 3 bases, leaving 12 bases between the germline ends. The CDR3 loop spans 13 amino acids. Germline values: CDR1 MNHEY, CDR2 SVGEGT. The CDR3: CASSLQRNYEQYF. The CDR3 region has the DNA TGTGCCAGCAGCTTACAGAGAAACTACGAGCAGTACTTC.

This clonotype was counted many times. The rearrangement uses TRBV12-3 or TRBV12-4 and TRBJ2-2; 7 bases fit TRBD2. V trimming: 0 bases; J trimming: 5 bases; junction bases outside the gene matches: 6. The CDR3 has 16 amino acids. The CDR3 DNA is TGTGCCAGCAGTTTAGCTGCGGGAGTGACGACCGGGGAGCTGTTTTTT. It translates to CASSLAAGVTTGELFF.